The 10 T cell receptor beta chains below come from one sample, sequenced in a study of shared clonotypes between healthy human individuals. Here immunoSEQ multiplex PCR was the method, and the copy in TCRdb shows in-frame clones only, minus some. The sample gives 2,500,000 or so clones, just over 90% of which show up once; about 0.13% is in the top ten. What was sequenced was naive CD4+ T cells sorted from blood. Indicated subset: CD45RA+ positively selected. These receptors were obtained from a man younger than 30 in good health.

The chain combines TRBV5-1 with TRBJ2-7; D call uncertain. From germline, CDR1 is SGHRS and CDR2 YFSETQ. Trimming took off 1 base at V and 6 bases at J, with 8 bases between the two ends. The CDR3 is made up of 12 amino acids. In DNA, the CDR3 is TGCGCCAGCAGCTTGTCGGGTTCCGAGCAGTACTTC. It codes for CASSLSGSEQYF. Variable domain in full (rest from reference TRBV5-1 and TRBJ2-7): KAGVTQTPRYLIKTRGQQVTLSCSPISGHRSVSWYQQTPGQGLQFLFEYFSETQRNKGNFPGRFSGRQFSNSRSEMNVSTLELGDSALYLCASSLSGSEQYFGPGTRLTVT.

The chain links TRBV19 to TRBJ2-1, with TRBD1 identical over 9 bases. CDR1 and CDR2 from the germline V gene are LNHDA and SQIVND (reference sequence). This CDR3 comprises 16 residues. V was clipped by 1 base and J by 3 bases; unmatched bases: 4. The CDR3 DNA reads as TGTGCCAGTAGTATAGTAGGGGACAGGGTCTACAATGAGCAGTTCTTC. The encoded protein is CASSIVGDRVYNEQFF.

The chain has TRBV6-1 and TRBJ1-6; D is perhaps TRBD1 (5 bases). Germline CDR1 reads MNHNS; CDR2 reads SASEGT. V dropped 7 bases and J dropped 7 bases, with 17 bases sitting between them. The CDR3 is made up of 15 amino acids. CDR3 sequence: CASTQGWGYNSPLHF. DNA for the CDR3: TGTGCCAGCACCCAAGGGTGGGGGTACAATTCACCCCTCCACTTT.

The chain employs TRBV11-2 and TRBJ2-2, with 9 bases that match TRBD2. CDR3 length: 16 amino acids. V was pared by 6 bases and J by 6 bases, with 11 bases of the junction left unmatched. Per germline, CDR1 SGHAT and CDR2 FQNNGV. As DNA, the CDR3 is TGTGCCAGCAGAAAACCGGGACTAGCTGCAGCCGGGGAGCTGTTTTTT. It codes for CASRKPGLAAAGELFF.

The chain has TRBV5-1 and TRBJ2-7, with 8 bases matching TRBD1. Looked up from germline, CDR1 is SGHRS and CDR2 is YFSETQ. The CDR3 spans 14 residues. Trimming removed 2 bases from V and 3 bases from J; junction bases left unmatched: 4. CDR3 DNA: TGCGCCAGCAGCTTCCGGGACAGGCTCTACGAGCAGTACTTC. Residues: CASSFRDRLYEQYF.

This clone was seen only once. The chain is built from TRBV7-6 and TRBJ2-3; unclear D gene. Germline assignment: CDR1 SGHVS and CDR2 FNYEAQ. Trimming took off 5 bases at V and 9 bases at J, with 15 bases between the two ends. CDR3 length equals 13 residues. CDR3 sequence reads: CASSRHDRNTQYF. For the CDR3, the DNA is TGTGCCAGCAGCAGACACGATCGGAACACGCAGTATTTT.

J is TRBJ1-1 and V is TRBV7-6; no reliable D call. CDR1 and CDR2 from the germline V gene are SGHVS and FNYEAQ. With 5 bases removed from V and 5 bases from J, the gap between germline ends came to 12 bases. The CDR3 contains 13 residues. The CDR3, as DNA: TGTGCCAGCAGCGCATGGGAGCGGACTGAAGCTTTCTTT. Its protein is CASSAWERTEAFF.

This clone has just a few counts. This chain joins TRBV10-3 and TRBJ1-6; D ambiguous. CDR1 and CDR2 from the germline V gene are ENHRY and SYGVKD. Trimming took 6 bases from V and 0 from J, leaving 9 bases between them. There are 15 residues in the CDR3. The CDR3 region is CAISTASSYNSPLHF. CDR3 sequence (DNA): TGTGCCATCAGCACCGCCAGCTCCTATAATTCACCCCTCCACTTT.

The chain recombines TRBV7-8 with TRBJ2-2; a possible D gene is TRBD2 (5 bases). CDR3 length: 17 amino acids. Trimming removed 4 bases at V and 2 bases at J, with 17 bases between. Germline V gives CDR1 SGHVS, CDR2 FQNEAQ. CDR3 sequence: CASSWRALTRNTGELFF. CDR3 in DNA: TGTGCCAGCAGCTGGCGGGCCCTGACTCGTAACACCGGGGAGCTGTTTTTT.

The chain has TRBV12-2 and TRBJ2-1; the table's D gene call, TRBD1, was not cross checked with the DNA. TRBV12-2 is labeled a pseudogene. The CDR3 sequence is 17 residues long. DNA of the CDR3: TGTGCAAGTCGCTTAGCGCACGAGGCAGGGGATATCGGTGAGCAGTTCTTC. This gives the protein CASRLAHEAGDIGEQFF.